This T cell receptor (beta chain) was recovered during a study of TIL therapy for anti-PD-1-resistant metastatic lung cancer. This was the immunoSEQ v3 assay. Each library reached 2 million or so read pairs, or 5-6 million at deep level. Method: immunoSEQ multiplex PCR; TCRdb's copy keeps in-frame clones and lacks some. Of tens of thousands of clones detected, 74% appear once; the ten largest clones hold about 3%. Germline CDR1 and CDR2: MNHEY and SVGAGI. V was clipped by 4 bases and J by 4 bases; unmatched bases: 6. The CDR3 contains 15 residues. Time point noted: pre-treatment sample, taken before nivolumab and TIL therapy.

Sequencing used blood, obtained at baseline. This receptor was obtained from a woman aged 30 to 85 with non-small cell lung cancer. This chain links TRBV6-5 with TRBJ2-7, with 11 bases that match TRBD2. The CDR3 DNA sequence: TGTGCCAGCAGTTGGACGGGACTAGCGGAATACGAGCAGTACTTC. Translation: CASSWTGLAEYEQYF.